This TCR beta chain originates from a study of T cell changes during pregnancy in multiple sclerosis. TCRdb's copy holds only in-frame clones and misses some; the assay was immunoSEQ multiplex PCR. The repertoire holds about 100,000 clones, around nine tenths seen once, with around 1.2% in the top ten. Trimming left V 6 bases short and J 0 bases short, with 11 bases between. The CDR3 is made up of 14 amino acids. The germline V gene encodes CDR1 LNHDA and CDR2 SQIVND (reference sequence). The origin of this receptor is a female donor with multiple sclerosis, enrolled in a pregnancy study. The sample here was peripheral blood, taken in the second trimester of pregnancy. This sequence joins TRBV19 and TRBJ1-2; tentatively, D is TRBD1 (6 bases). The CDR3 sequence is CASRTGSPNYGYTF. CDR3 DNA: TGTGCCAGTAGGACAGGCTCACCTAACTATGGCTACACCTTC.